Given below is one T cell receptor (beta chain) in context. Its antigen is not known. The method was immunoSEQ multiplex PCR; TCRdb's version includes in-frame clones alone and lacks a portion of them. The sample shows about 2,000 clones, 13% of them seen only once. This specimen belongs to a study of tumour-infiltrating T cells in Burkitt lymphoma. Whole-study results and caveats: Several public clonotypes recurred in numerous Burkitt lymphoma patients.

Germline V gene sequence: CDR1 SGHNT, CDR2 YYREEE (reference sequence). The CDR3 loop spans 12 amino acids. V was shortened by 0 bases and J by 6 bases, with 7 bases between the two germline ends. The sequence came from a human donor with Burkitt lymphoma. Sample: tumor tissue. The V gene is TRBV5-4, the J gene TRBJ2-7; D gene ambiguous. CDR3 in amino acids: CASSLGGREQYF. CDR3 nucleotide sequence: TGTGCCAGCAGCTTGGGGGGTCGCGAGCAGTACTTC.